Below are 24 T cell receptor beta chains sequenced from a single sample in a study of cytomegalovirus exposure and HLA in healthy donors. A multiplex PCR was run with 60 Vbeta primers and 13 Jbeta primers. Assay used: immunoSEQ multiplex PCR; TCRdb lists only in-frame clones, some missing. The sample holds 100,000 to 130,000 clones, 82% seen once. Sequencing was done on a sample of PBMCs. The receptors originated from a man aged 30 to 39 in good health and CMV-seropositive.

This clone was detected once. The rearrangement links TRBV6-6 to TRBJ2-6; TRBD1 aligns across 7 bases. The trim removed 4 bases at V and 4 bases at J, leaving 4 bases unmatched. Germline V gene sequence: CDR1 MNHNY, CDR2 SVGAGI (reference sequence). The CDR3 spans 15 residues. CDR3 sequence: CASSFRGYGANVLTF. Written as DNA, the CDR3 is TGTGCCAGCAGTTTCAGGGGGTACGGGGCCAACGTCCTGACTTTC.

CDR3 residues: CAWSEPGQRSYEQYF. As DNA, the CDR3 is TGTGCCTGGAGTGAACCGGGACAGCGCTCCTACGAGCAGTACTTC. The chain has TRBV30 and TRBJ2-7; 7 nucleotides line up with TRBD1. CDR1 GTSNPN and CDR2 SVGIG come from the germline V gene (reference sequence). This CDR3 has 15 amino acids. Trimming at V came to 1 base and at J to 0 bases, leaving 6 bases not matched to a gene.

V usage is TRBV6-5 and J usage is TRBJ2-5, with unresolved D. The CDR3 contains 13 residues. Trimming left V 5 bases short and J 1 base short, with 8 bases between. Germline assignment: CDR1 MNHEY and CDR2 SVGAGI. The CDR3 DNA reads TGTGCCAGCAGTGAGGCAGCCCAAGAGACCCAGTACTTC. Translated: CASSEAAQETQYF.

The V and J genes are TRBV5-1 and TRBJ1-1, with 7 bases identical to TRBD1. CDR1 SGHRS and CDR2 YFSETQ come from the germline V gene. This CDR3 spans 14 amino acids. V lost 3 bases to trimming and J lost 2 bases; unmatched junction nucleotides: 4. The DNA of the CDR3 is TGCGCCAGCAGCTCGGGACAGACAAACACTGAAGCTTTCTTT. This codes for CASSSGQTNTEAFF. Full variable domain (rest looked up from reference TRBV5-1 and TRBJ1-1): KAGVTQTPRYLIKTRGQQVTLSCSPISGHRSVSWYQQTPGQGLQFLFEYFSETQRNKGNFPGRFSGRQFSNSRSEMNVSTLELGDSALYLCASSSGQTNTEAFFGQGTRLTVV.

The CDR3 DNA reads TGTGCCTGGAGTGTACTGAAGAACACTGAAGCTTTCTTT. Translation gives CAWSVLKNTEAFF. The chain uses TRBV30 and TRBJ1-1; the D is unclear. The length of the CDR3 is 13 residues. Trimming left V 0 bases short and J 1 base short, with 6 bases between. Germline assignment: CDR1 GTSNPN and CDR2 SVGIG (reference sequence).

The rearrangement joins TRBV21-1 to TRBJ2-7; no check of the table's D call, TRBD2, against the DNA was made. TRBV21-1 corresponds to a pseudogene. The CDR3 runs 14 residues. The chain's CDR3 is CASSKPEGSYEQYF. CDR3 in DNA: TGTGCCAGCAGCAAACCTGAGGGCTCCTACGAGCAGTACTTC.

This clone was seen a few times. The chain joins TRBV7-9 to TRBJ1-5, with 9 bases identical to TRBD1. V lost 1 base and J lost 8; bases outside the gene matches: 3. The germline gives CDR1 SEHNR, CDR2 FQNEAQ (reference sequence). The CDR3 length is 14 residues. The CDR3 sequence: CASSLGQGEKPQHF. The CDR3 DNA is TGTGCCAGCAGCTTAGGACAGGGGGAGAAGCCCCAGCATTTT.

The rearrangement uses TRBV25-1 and TRBJ1-1; 8 bases match TRBD1. The V segment lost 4 bases and the J segment 1 base; nucleotides outside the gene matches: 2. The CDR3 runs to 14 residues. The germline gives CDR1 MGHDK, CDR2 SYGVNS. As DNA, the CDR3 is TGTGCCAGCAGTGGGACAGGGACGAACACTGAAGCTTTCTTT. It yields the protein CASSGTGTNTEAFF. Complete variable domain (other parts from reference TRBV25-1 and TRBJ1-1): EADIYQTPRYLVIGTGKKITLECSQTMGHDKMYWYQQDPGMELHLIHYSYGVNSTEKGDLSSESTVSRIRTEHFPLTLESARPSHTSQYLCASSGTGTNTEAFFGQGTRLTVV.

The rearrangement links TRBV6-4 to TRBJ1-1; 8 bases line up with TRBD1. With 6 bases clipped from V and 4 bases from J, the junction kept 4 bases outside the gene matches. The CDR3 totals 13 residues. Germline V gives CDR1 MRHNA, CDR2 SNTAGT. CDR3 sequence (DNA): TGTGCCAGCAGCGACACAGGGGGCACTGAAGCTTTCTTT. This codes for CASSDTGGTEAFF.

This chain links TRBV9 with TRBJ1-2, with 8 bases matching TRBD1. Germline trimming cut 3 bases from V and 5 bases from J; bases unmatched to any gene: 9. This CDR3 is built from 15 residues. Germline-derived CDR1 and CDR2 are SGDLS and YYNGEE. The CDR3: CASSAPRTGFYGYTF. The CDR3 bases are TGTGCCAGCAGCGCCCCTAGGACAGGGTTTTATGGCTACACCTTC.

In its sample, this clone was seen a few times. V gene TRBV9 combines with J gene TRBJ2-3; D not certain. The length of the CDR3 is 13 residues. Germline V gene sequence: CDR1 SGDLS, CDR2 YYNGEE. Trimming took 3 bases from V and 7 from J, leaving 12 bases between them. This CDR3 is CASSGQASYTQYF. The CDR3 DNA is TGTGCCAGCAGCGGCCAGGCTTCGTATACGCAGTATTTT.

The rearrangement joins TRBV5-1 to TRBJ1-4, with TRBD1 matching 7 bases. The CDR3 spans 13 residues. CDR1 is SGHRS and CDR2 is YFSETQ in the germline V gene. After removal of 1 base from V and 7 bases from J, the junction contained 1 base not matched to a gene. The DNA of the CDR3 is TGCGCCAGCAGCTTGACAGGGGTTGAAAAACTGTTTTTT. Residues: CASSLTGVEKLFF.

This clone was recorded only once. The genes are TRBV19 and TRBJ1-1; perhaps TRBD1 as D (5 bases). The germline V gene encodes CDR1 LNHDA and CDR2 SQIVND (reference sequence). Trimming removed 5 bases at V and 0 bases at J, with 10 bases between. The CDR3 runs to 14 residues. This CDR3 is CASSLTDVNTEAFF. The CDR3 nucleotides are TGTGCCAGTAGTTTGACAGACGTGAACACTGAAGCTTTCTTT.

This clone was seen more than once but under ten times. The gene calls are TRBV11-3 and TRBJ2-2; TRBD2 might be the D (5 bases). V was cut by 2 bases and J by 1 base, with 14 bases left in between. Germline CDR1 is SGHNT and CDR2 is YENEEA. The CDR3 runs to 17 residues. The CDR3 loop is CASSLTLLEGNTGELFF. Written as DNA, the CDR3 is TGTGCCAGCAGCTTAACATTGCTTGAGGGGAACACCGGGGAGCTGTTTTTT.

The chain is built from TRBV5-4 and TRBJ2-1, with TRBD1 as a possible D gene (6 bases). There are 14 residues in the CDR3. In germline, CDR1 is SGHNT, CDR2 YYREEE (reference sequence). V dropped 2 bases and J dropped 3 bases, with 9 bases sitting between them. CDR3 DNA sequence: TGTGCCAGCAGCTTACAGGGTGGCTACAATGAGCAGTTCTTC. Translation: CASSLQGGYNEQFF. The entire variable domain, with the rest obtained from reference TRBV5-4 and TRBJ2-1, is as follows: ETGVTQSPTHLIKTRGQQVTLRCSSQSGHNTVSWYQQALGQGPQFIFQYYREEENGRGNFPPRFSGLQFPNYSSELNVNALELDDSALYLCASSLQGGYNEQFFGPGTRLTVL.

This rearrangement joins TRBV11-2 to TRBJ2-6; D may be TRBD1 (5 bases). From germline, CDR1 is SGHAT and CDR2 FQNNGV. CDR3 length: 15 residues. The ends were cut back, 7 bases at V and 0 bases at J, with 10 bases in the middle. The CDR3 DNA is TGTGCCAGCACCCTACAGGTCTCTGGGGCCAACGTCCTGACTTTC. It yields the protein CASTLQVSGANVLTF.

The chain is built from TRBV7-6 and TRBJ2-4, with D perhaps matching TRBD2 (7 bases). Trimming shortened V by 5 bases and J by 12 bases, and 26 bases separated the two germline ends. The CDR3 spans 16 residues. Germline assignment: CDR1 SGHVS and CDR2 FNYEAQ. CDR3 sequence: CASSPSPQGGSGSQYF. The CDR3 DNA reads TGTGCCAGCAGCCCAAGCCCACAGGGAGGGAGCGGCAGTCAGTACTTC.

The chain recombines TRBV6-6 with TRBJ1-3; TRBD1 matches at 7 bases. Trimming at V came to 4 bases and at J to 4 bases, leaving 4 bases not matched to a gene. CDR1 MNHNY and CDR2 SVGAGI come from the germline V gene (reference sequence). The CDR3 totals 14 residues. This CDR3 reads CASSFGTAGNTIYF. CDR3 in DNA: TGTGCCAGCAGTTTCGGGACAGCGGGAAACACCATATATTTT.

V gene TRBV19 combines with J gene TRBJ2-5, with 7 bases fitting TRBD1. Trimming cost V 4 bases and J 11 bases; bases outside gene matches: 10. The CDR3 covers 13 residues. Germline V lookup: CDR1 LNHDA, CDR2 SQIVND (reference sequence). The CDR3, as DNA: TGTGCCAGTAGTAGTCCCGGGACAGAGAGTCAGTACTTC. Translating gives CASSSPGTESQYF.

The V call is TRBV7-9, the J call TRBJ1-2; weak D call: TRBD1 (5 bases). V was cut by 7 bases and J by 8 bases, with 17 bases left in between. The CDR3 covers 13 residues. CDR1 SEHNR and CDR2 FQNEAQ come from the germline V gene (reference sequence). CDR3 sequence (DNA): TGTGCCAGCAACTCCCCCGGGGGTGGAGGCTACACCTTC. Residues: CASNSPGGGGYTF. Together with reference TRBV7-9 and TRBJ1-2, the CDR3 gives the full variable domain: DTGVSQNPRHKITKRGQNVTFRCDPISEHNRLYWYRQTLGQGPEFLTYFQNEAQLEKSRLLSDRFSAERPKGSFSTLEIQRTEQGDSAMYLCASNSPGGGGYTFGSGTRLTVV.

The chain uses TRBV30 and TRBJ2-5, with D hard to call. V gave up 1 base and J gave up 7 bases, with 7 bases separating them. The V gene's germline CDR1 is GTSNPN and CDR2 SVGIG (reference sequence). The CDR3 contains 11 residues. The CDR3 loop is CAWSDLGTQYF. The CDR3 nucleotides read TGTGCCTGGAGTGACCTAGGGACCCAGTACTTC.

The chain has TRBV28 and TRBJ1-5; 7 bases fit TRBD1. The CDR3 runs to 15 residues. V gave up 6 bases and J gave up 3 bases; unmatched junction bases: 8. Germline CDR1 MDHEN, CDR2 SYDVKM. CDR3 DNA sequence: TGTGCCAGCAGGGGGACAGTGACAAACAATCAGCCCCAGCATTTT. Translating it yields CASRGTVTNNQPQHF.

This clone showed up just a few times. V and J are TRBV5-1 and TRBJ1-4; D not certain. The germline CDR1 and CDR2 sequences are SGHRS and YFSETQ. The CDR3 loop spans 15 amino acids. V was trimmed by 7 bases and J by 4 bases, leaving 17 bases between them. The CDR3 loop reads CASGRGASLNEKLFF. The CDR3 DNA reads TGCGCCAGCGGGCGGGGAGCGTCCCTTAATGAAAAACTGTTTTTT. Complete variable domain (other parts from reference TRBV5-1 and TRBJ1-4): KAGVTQTPRYLIKTRGQQVTLSCSPISGHRSVSWYQQTPGQGLQFLFEYFSETQRNKGNFPGRFSGRQFSNSRSEMNVSTLELGDSALYLCASGRGASLNEKLFFGSGTQLSVL.

CDR3 in DNA: TGTGCCAGCAGCCAAACGGACTGGGGAGAGACCCAGTACTTC. Its translation: CASSQTDWGETQYF. This chain uses TRBV5-6 with TRBJ2-5, with a tentative D call TRBD2 (5 bases). The CDR3 totals 14 residues. V lost 4 bases to trimming and J lost 4 bases, with 14 bases between them. Germline V gene lookup returns CDR1 SGHDT and CDR2 YYEEEE.